The T cell receptor (beta chain) under discussion was sequenced for a study of identical twins. Study outcomes and limitations: Out-of-frame alpha sequences shared by twins were enriched for low generation probability.

CDR3 size: 13 residues. The germline V gene encodes CDR1 SGHDT and CDR2 YYEEEE. TCRdb reanalysed the 5' RACE reads using MiXCR and keeps one entry per CDR3 protein. The sample carries about 490,000 distinct CDR3 sequences, around 15% recorded once. This clonotype was seen a few times. Antigen unknown. The junction and the germline gene differ at one end; a read error may be behind it. The same sample was also used in a study of yellow fever vaccine responses in identical twins.

Sequences were obtained from CD4+ T cells sorted from blood. This sequence was found in a woman under 30 in good health. V gene TRBV5-6 combines with J gene TRBJ2-3; D might be TRBD2 (6 bases). CDR3 amino acids: CAISFGRDSSQYF. Written as DNA, the CDR3 is TGTGCCATCAGCTTCGGTCGGGACTCGTCGCAGTATTTT.